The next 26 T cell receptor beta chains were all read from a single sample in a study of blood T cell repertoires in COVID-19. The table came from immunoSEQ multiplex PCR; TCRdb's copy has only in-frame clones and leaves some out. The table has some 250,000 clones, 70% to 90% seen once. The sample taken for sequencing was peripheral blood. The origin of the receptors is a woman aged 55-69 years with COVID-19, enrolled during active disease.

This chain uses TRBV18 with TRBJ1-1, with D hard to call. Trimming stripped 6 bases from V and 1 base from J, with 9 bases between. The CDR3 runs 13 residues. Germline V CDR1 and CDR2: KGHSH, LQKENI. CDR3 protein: CASSEHRNTEAFF. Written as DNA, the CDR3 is TGTGCCAGCTCCGAACACAGGAACACTGAAGCTTTCTTT.

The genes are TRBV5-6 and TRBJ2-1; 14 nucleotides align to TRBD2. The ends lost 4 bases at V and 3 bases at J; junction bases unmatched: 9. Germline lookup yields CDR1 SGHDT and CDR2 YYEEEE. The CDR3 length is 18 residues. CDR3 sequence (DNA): TGTGCCAGCAGCAGACTAGCGGGAGGGCAATTAGTCTACAATGAGCAGTTCTTC. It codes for CASSRLAGGQLVYNEQFF.

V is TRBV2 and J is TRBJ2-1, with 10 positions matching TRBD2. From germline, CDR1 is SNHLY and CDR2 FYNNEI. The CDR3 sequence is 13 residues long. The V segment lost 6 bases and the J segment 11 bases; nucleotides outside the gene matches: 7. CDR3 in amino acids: CASSARTSGKQFF. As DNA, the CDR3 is TGTGCCAGCAGCGCGCGGACTAGCGGAAAGCAGTTCTTC. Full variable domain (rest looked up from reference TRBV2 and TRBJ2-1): EPEVTQTPSHQVTQMGQEVILRCVPISNHLYFYWYRQILGQKVEFLVSFYNNEISEKSEIFDDQFSVERPDGSNFTLKIRSTKLEDSAMYFCASSARTSGKQFFGPGTRLTVL.

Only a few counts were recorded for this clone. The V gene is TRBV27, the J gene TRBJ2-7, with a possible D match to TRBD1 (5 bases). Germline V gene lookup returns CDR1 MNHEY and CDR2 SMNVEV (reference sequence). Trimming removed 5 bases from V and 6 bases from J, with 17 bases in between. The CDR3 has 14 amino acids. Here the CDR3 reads CASSPRETRAEQYF. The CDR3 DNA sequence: TGTGCCAGCAGTCCCAGGGAAACGCGCGCCGAGCAGTACTTC.

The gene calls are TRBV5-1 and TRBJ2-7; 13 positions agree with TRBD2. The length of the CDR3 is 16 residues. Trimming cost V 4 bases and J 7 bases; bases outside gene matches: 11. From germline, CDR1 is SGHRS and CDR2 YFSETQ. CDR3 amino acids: CASSPLGLAGAGEQYF. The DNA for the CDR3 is TGCGCCAGCAGCCCCCTCGGACTAGCGGGAGCGGGGGAGCAGTACTTC.

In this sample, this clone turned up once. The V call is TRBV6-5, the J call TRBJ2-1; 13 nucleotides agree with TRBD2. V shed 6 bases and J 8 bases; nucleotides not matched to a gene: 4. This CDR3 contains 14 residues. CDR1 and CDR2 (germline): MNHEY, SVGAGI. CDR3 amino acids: CASSRLAGGDEQFF. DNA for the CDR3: TGTGCCAGCAGCCGACTAGCGGGAGGTGATGAGCAGTTCTTC.

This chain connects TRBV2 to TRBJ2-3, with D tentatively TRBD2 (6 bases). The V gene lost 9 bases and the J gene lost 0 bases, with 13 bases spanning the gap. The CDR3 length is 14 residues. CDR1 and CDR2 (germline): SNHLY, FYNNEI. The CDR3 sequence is CASKTGTSTDTQYF. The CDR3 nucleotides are TGTGCCAGTAAAACCGGGACTAGCACAGATACGCAGTATTTT.

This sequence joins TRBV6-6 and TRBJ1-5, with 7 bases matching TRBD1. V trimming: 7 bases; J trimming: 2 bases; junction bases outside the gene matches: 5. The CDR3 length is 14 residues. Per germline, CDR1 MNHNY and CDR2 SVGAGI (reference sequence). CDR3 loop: CASTDRLGNQPQHF. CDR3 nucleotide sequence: TGTGCCAGCACGGACAGGCTCGGCAATCAGCCCCAGCATTTT.

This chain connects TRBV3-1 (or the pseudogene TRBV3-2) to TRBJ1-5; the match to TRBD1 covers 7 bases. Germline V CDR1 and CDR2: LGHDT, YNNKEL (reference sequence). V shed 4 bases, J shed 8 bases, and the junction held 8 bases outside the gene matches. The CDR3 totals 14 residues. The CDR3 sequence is CASSPGTAEEPQHF. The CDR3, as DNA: TGTGCCAGCAGCCCGGGGACAGCCGAGGAGCCCCAGCATTTT.

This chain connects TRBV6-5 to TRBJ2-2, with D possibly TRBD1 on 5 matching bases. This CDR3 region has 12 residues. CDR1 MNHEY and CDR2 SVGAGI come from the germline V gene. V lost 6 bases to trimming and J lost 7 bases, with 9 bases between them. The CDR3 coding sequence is TGTGCCAGCAGCGTCGACAGCGGGGAGCTGTTTTTT. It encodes CASSVDSGELFF.

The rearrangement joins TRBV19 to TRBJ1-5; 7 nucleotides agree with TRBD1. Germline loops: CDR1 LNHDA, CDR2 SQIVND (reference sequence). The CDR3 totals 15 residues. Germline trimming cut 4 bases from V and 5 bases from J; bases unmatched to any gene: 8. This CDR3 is CASSSNQGEYQPQHF. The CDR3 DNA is TGTGCCAGTAGTAGTAATCAGGGGGAATATCAGCCCCAGCATTTT.

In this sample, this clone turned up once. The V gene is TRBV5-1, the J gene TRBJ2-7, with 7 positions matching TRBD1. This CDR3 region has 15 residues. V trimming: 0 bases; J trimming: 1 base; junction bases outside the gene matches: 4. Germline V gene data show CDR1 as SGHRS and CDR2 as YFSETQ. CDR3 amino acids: CASSLEPGGSYEQYF. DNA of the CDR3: TGCGCCAGCAGCTTGGAGCCAGGGGGATCCTACGAGCAGTACTTC.

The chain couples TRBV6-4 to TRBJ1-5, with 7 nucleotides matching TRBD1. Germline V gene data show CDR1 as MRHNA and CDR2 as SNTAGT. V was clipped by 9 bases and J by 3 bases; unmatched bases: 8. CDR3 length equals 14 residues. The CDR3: CASLDRVLNQPQHF. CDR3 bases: TGTGCCAGTCTAGACAGGGTACTCAATCAGCCCCAGCATTTT.

The CDR3 protein is CAISARGGYTF. CDR3 bases: TGTGCCATCAGTGCAAGGGGCGGCTACACCTTC. The chain couples TRBV10-3 to TRBJ1-2; tentative D call: TRBD1 (5 bases). This CDR3 has 11 residues. The V end was cut by 4 bases, the J end by 8 bases, with 8 bases between. CDR1 and CDR2 (germline): ENHRY, SYGVKD.

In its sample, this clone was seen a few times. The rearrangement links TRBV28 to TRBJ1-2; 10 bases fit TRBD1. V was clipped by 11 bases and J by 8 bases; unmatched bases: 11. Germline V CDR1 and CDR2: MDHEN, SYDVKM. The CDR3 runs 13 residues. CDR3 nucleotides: TGTGCCTCCGGGACAGGGGAGAGGGGAGGCTACACCTTC. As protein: CASGTGERGGYTF.

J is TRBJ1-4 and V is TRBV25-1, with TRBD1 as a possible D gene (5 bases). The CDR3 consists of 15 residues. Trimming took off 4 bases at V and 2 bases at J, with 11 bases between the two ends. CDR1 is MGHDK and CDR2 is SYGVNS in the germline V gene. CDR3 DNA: TGTGCCAGCAGTGGTGACAGAACTACTAATGAAAAACTGTTTTTT. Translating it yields CASSGDRTTNEKLFF. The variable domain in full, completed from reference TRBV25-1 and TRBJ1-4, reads EADIYQTPRYLVIGTGKKITLECSQTMGHDKMYWYQQDPGMELHLIHYSYGVNSTEKGDLSSESTVSRIRTEHFPLTLESARPSHTSQYLCASSGDRTTNEKLFFGSGTQLSVL.

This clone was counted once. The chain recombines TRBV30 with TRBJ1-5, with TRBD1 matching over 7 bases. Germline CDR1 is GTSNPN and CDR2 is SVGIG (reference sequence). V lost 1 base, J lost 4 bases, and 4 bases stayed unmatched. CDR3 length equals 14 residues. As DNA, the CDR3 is TGTGCCTGGAGTGGGGGACAGACTAATCAGCCCCAGCATTTT. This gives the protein CAWSGGQTNQPQHF.

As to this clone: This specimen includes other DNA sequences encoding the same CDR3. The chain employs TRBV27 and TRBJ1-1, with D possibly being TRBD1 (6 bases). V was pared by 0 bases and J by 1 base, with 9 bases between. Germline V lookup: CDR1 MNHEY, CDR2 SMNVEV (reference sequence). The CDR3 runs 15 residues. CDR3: CASSLSGQTNTEAFF. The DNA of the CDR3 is TGTGCCAGCAGTTTATCAGGACAGACGAACACTGAAGCTTTCTTT.

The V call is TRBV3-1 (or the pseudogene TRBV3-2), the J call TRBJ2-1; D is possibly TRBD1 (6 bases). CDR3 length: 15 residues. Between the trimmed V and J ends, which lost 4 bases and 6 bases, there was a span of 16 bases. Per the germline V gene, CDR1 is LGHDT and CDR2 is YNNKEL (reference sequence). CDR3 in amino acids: CASSRPRGLLNEQFF. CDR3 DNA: TGTGCCAGCAGCCGGCCCAGGGGCCTGCTCAATGAGCAGTTCTTC.

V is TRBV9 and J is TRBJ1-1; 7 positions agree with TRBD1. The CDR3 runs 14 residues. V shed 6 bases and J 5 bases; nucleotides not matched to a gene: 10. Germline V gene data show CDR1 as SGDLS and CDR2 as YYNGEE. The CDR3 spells CASNNPDRATEAFF. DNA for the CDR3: TGTGCCAGCAATAACCCCGACAGGGCTACTGAAGCTTTCTTT.

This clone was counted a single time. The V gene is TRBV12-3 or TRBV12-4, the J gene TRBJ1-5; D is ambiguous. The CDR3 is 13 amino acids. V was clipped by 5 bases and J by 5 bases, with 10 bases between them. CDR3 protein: CASSREQYQPQHF. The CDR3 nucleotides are TGTGCCAGCAGTCGCGAACAGTATCAGCCCCAGCATTTT.

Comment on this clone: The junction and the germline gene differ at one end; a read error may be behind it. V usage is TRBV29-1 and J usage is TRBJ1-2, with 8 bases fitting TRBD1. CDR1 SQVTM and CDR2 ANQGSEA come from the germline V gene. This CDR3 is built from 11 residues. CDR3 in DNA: TGCAGCGTTTGGACAGGGTTGGCGACCTTCTTC. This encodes CSVWTGLATFF.

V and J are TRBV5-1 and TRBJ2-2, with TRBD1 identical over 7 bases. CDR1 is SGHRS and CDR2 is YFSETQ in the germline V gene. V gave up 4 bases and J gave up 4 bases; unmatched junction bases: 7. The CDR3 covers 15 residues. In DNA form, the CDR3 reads TGCGCCAGCAGCCCGACAGGGTCGGGCACCGGGGAGCTGTTTTTT. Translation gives CASSPTGSGTGELFF.

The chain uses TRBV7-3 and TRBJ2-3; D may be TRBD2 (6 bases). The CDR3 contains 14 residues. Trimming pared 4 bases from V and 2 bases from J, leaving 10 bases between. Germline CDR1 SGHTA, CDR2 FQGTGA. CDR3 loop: CASSYSGPTDTQYF. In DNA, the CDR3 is TGTGCCAGCAGCTATAGCGGCCCCACAGATACGCAGTATTTT.

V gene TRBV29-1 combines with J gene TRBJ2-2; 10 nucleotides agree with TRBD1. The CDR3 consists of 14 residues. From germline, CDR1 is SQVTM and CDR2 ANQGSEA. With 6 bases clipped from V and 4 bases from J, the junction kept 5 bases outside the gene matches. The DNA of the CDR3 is TGCAGCGTAGCCGGGACAGGGGTCACCGGGGAGCTGTTTTTT. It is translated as CSVAGTGVTGELFF.

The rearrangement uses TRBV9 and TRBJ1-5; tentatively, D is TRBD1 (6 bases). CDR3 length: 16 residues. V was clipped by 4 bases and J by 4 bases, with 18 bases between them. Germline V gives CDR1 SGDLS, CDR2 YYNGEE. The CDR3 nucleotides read TGTGCCAGCAGCCCCGACCCCCACAGGGAAAATCAGCCCCAGCATTTT. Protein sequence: CASSPDPHRENQPQHF.